This T cell receptor (beta chain) was profiled in a study of blood T cell repertoires in COVID-19. Turning to the study itself: COVID-19 samples collected from the United States, Italy and Spain covered acute and convalescent phases. From T cells, B-cell-depleted T cells, or PBMCs came the material, which was cDNA or gDNA.

Under the authors' procedure: Estimation of nucleated cell counts was performed using reference gene primer amplification. The data were produced by immunoSEQ multiplex PCR, yet TCRdb's version contains in-frame clones alone and is incomplete. From that table come the V and J calls and clone size; the DNA was used to work out D and trimming. The sample yields roughly 200,000 clones, over 75% seen once. This receptor was taken from a woman over 75 with acute or convalescent COVID-19. The sequencing input was peripheral blood.

CDR3 sequence (DNA): TGTGCCAGCAGCTTAGTAACAGGGGTTTCAGATACGCAGTATTTT. As protein: CASSLVTGVSDTQYF. The chain carries TRBV7-2 and TRBJ2-3, with 7 bases identical to TRBD1. CDR1 SGHTA and CDR2 FQGNSA come from the germline V gene. V dropped 1 base and J dropped 4; count of bases not matched to a gene: 5. The CDR3 covers 15 residues.